One and the same sample provided the 8 T cell receptor beta chains below, sequenced in a study of cytomegalovirus exposure and HLA in healthy donors. Profiling relied on immunoSEQ multiplex PCR, and the TCRdb table lists in-frame clones only, not all of them. This table holds about 170,000 clones, approximately 87% found once. The sample was PBMCs. The origin of the receptors is a woman between 25 and 40 years old in good health and CMV-seronegative.

This chain links TRBV15 with TRBJ2-7, with a possible D match to TRBD1 (5 bases). Trimming left V 0 bases short and J 3 bases short, with 6 bases between. The CDR3 length is 13 residues. Germline V CDR1 and CDR2: LNHNV, YYDKDF (reference sequence). As DNA, the CDR3 is TGTGCCACCAGCAGAGATCAGGGCTACGAGCAGTACTTC. It yields the protein CATSRDQGYEQYF.

This chain links TRBV2 with TRBJ1-4, with 7 bases fitting TRBD1. The germline CDR1 and CDR2 sequences are SNHLY and FYNNEI. The V segment lost 8 bases and the J segment 4 bases; nucleotides outside the gene matches: 10. This CDR3 region has 15 residues. The CDR3, as DNA: TGTGCCAGCCAAACTGACAGGGAAGATAATGAAAAACTGTTTTTT. This gives the protein CASQTDREDNEKLFF.

The chain carries TRBV4-3 and TRBJ2-3, with D perhaps assigned TRBD1 or TRBD2 (5 bases each). V was pared by 0 bases and J by 0 bases, with 13 bases between. The CDR3 loop spans 17 amino acids. The germline V gene has CDR1 LGHNA and CDR2 YSLEER. This CDR3 is CASSQDRGTESTDTQYF. The CDR3 region has the DNA TGCGCCAGCAGCCAAGATCGAGGGACGGAGAGCACAGATACGCAGTATTTT.

The V and J genes are TRBV5-1 and TRBJ2-2; TRBD1 matches at 8 bases. CDR3 length: 17 amino acids. The junction had 4 bases not matched to a gene; V was cut back by 0 bases and J by 0 bases. CDR1 SGHRS and CDR2 YFSETQ come from the germline V gene. CDR3 in amino acids: CASSLVATGANTGELFF. CDR3 sequence (DNA): TGCGCCAGCAGCTTGGTTGCGACAGGGGCGAACACCGGGGAGCTGTTTTTT. The entire variable domain, with the rest obtained from reference TRBV5-1 and TRBJ2-2, is as follows: KAGVTQTPRYLIKTRGQQVTLSCSPISGHRSVSWYQQTPGQGLQFLFEYFSETQRNKGNFPGRFSGRQFSNSRSEMNVSTLELGDSALYLCASSLVATGANTGELFFGEGSRLTVL.

The chain employs TRBV7-2 and TRBJ2-1; weak D call: TRBD1 (5 bases). With 5 bases removed from V and 6 bases from J, the gap between germline ends came to 20 bases. The CDR3 has 16 residues. From germline, CDR1 is SGHTA and CDR2 FQGNSA. As DNA, the CDR3 is TGTGCCAGCAGCGCGTCCAGACAGAGTAGGGGCAATGAGCAGTTCTTC. This codes for CASSASRQSRGNEQFF.

The chain carries TRBV5-4 and TRBJ2-7; tentatively, D is TRBD1 (6 bases). Germline CDR1 and CDR2: SGHNT and YYREEE (reference sequence). Trimming removed 1 base at V and 4 bases at J, with 9 bases between. This CDR3 has 13 amino acids. CDR3 region: CASSLQGTYEQYF. CDR3 nucleotide sequence: TGTGCCAGCAGCTTGCAGGGGACATACGAGCAGTACTTC.

This clone has a single count. The V call is TRBV5-4, the J call TRBJ2-7; 8 nucleotides align to TRBD1. The V segment lost 5 bases and the J segment 2 bases; nucleotides outside the gene matches: 3. The CDR3 spans 13 residues. The germline gives CDR1 SGHNT, CDR2 YYREEE (reference sequence). This CDR3 is CASRRTGTYEQYF. For the CDR3, the DNA is TGTGCCAGCAGACGGACAGGGACCTACGAGCAGTACTTC.

The genes are TRBV5-1 and TRBJ2-3; weak D call: TRBD2 (7 bases). Germline V gene data show CDR1 as SGHRS and CDR2 as YFSETQ. The CDR3 covers 14 residues. Trimming removed 5 bases at V and 4 bases at J, with 14 bases between. The CDR3 sequence: CASRQQGGSDTQYF. CDR3 bases: TGCGCCAGCAGACAACAGGGAGGGTCAGATACGCAGTATTTT.